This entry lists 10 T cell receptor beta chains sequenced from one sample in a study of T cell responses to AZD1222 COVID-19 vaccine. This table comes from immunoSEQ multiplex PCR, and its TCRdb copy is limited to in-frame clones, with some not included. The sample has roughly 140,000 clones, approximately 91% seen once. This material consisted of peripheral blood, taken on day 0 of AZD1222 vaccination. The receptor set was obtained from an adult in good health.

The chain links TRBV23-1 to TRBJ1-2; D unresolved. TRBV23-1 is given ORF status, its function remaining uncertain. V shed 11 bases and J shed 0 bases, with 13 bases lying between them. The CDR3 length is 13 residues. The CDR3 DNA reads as TGCGCCGTGCGCGGCGGAGCTAACTATGGCTACACCTTC. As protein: CAVRGGANYGYTF.

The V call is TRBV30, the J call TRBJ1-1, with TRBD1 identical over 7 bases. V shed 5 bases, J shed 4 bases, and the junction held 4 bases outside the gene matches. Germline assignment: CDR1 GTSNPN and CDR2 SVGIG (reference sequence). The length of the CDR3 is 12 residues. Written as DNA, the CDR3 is TGTGCCTGGGACAGGGCGGTCACTGAAGCTTTCTTT. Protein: CAWDRAVTEAFF.

CDR3 sequence: CASSIRTGTDTQYF. CDR3 coding DNA: TGTGCCAGCAGCATACGCACGGGCACAGATACGCAGTATTTT. The gene calls are TRBV28 and TRBJ2-3; D unclear. The CDR3 runs to 14 residues. Germline-derived CDR1 and CDR2 are MDHEN and SYDVKM. V lost 6 bases to trimming and J lost 1 base, with 11 bases between them. The variable domain in full, with the rest retrieved from reference TRBV28 and TRBJ2-3, is DVKVTQSSRYLVKRTGEKVFLECVQDMDHENMFWYRQDPGLGLRLIYFSYDVKMKEKGDIPEGYSVSREKKERFSLILESASTNQTSMYLCASSIRTGTDTQYFGPGTRLTVL.

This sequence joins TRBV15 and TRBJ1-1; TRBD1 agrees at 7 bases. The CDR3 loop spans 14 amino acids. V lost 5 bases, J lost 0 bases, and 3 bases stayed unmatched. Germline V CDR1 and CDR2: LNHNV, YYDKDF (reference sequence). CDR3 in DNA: TGTGCCACCAGCTCCGGGACAGTGAACACTGAAGCTTTCTTT. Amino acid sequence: CATSSGTVNTEAFF. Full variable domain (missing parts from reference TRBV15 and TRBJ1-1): DAMVIQNPRYQVTQFGKPVTLSCSQTLNHNVMYWYQQKSSQAPKLLFHYYDKDFNNEADTPDNFQSRRPNTSFCFLDIRSPGLGDTAMYLCATSSGTVNTEAFFGQGTRLTVV.

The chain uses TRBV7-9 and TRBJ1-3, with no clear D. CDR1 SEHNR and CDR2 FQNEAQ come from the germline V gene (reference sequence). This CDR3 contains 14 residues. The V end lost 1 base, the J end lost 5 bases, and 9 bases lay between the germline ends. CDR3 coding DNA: TGTGCCAGCAGCTTAGTTGAAGGAAGAAACACCATATATTTT. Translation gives CASSLVEGRNTIYF.

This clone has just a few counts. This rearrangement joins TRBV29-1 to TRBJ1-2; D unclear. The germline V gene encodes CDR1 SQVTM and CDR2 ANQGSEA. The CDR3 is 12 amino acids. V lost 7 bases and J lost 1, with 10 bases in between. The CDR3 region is CSDRTFNYGYTF. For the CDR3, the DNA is TGCAGCGATCGGACTTTTAACTATGGCTACACCTTC.

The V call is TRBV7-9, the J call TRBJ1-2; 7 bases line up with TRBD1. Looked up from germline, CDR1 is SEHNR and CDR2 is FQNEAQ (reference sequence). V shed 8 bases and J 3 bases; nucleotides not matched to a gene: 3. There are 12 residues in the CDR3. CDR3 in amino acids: CASGTEYYGYTF. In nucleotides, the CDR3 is TGTGCCAGCGGGACAGAATACTATGGCTACACCTTC.

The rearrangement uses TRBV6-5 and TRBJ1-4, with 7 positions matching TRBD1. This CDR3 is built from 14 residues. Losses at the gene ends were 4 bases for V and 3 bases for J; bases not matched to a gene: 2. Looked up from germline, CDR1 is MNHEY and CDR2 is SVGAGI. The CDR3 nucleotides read TGTGCCAGCAGTTTGACAGGGTCTAATGAAAAACTGTTTTTT. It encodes CASSLTGSNEKLFF.

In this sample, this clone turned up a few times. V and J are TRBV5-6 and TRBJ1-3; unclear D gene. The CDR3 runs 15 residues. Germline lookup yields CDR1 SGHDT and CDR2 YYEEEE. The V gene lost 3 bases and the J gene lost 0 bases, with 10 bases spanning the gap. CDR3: CASSSLTVSGNTIYF. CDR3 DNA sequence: TGTGCCAGCAGCTCTCTTACAGTCTCTGGAAACACCATATATTTT.

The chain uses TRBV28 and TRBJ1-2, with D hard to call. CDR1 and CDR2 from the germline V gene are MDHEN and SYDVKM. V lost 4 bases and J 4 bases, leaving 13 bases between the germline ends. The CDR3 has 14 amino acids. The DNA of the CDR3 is TGTGCCAGCAGTTCCCCCGGGTTCGGCTATGGCTACACCTTC. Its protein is CASSSPGFGYGYTF.